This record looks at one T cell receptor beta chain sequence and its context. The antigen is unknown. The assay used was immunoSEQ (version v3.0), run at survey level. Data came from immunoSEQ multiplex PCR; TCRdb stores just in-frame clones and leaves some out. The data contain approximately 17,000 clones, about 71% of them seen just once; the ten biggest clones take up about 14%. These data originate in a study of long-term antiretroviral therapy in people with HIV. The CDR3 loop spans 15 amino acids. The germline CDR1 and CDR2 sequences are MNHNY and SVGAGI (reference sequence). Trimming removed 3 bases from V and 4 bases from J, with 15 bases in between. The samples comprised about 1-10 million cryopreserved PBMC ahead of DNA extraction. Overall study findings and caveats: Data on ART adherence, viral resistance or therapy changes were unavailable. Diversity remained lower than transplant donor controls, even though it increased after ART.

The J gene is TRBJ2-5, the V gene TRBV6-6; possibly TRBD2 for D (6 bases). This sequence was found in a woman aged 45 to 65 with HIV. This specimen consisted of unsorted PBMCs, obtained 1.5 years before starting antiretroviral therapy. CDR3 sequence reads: CASSYPGLAGETQYF. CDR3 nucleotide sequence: TGTGCCAGCAGTTATCCGGGACTGGCGGGAGAGACCCAGTACTTC.